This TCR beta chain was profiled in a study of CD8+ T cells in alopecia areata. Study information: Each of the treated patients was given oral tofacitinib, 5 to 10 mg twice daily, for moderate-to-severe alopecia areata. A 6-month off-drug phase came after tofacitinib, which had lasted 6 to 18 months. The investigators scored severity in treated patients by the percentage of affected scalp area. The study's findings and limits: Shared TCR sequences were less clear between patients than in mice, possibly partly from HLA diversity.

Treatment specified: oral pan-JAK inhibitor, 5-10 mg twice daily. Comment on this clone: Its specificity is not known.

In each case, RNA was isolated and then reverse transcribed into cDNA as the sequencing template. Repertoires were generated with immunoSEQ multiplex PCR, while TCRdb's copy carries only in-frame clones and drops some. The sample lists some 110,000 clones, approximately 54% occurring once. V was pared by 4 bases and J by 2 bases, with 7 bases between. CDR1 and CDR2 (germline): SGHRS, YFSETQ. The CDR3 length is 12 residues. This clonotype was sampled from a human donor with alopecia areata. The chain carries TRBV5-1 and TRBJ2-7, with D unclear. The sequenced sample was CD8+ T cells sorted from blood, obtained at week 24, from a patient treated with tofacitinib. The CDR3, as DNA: TGCGCCAGCAGCCGAGACACCTACGAGCAGTACTTC. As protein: CASSRDTYEQYF.